These 8 T cell receptor beta chains were all obtained from the same sample, sequenced in a study of T-cell memory formation after mild COVID-19. TCRdb reanalysed the 5' RACE reads using MiXCR and keeps one entry per CDR3 protein. The sample carries roughly 340,000 distinct CDR3 sequences, roughly 15% recorded once. Material: PBMCs or a T cell subset sorted from them (not recorded which). All receptors come from a man between 18 and 35 years old who had mild COVID-19 (a few samples of this study predate the infection). Cell type and time point are not known.

The rearrangement uses TRBV6-5 and TRBJ2-3; D not resolved. Germline CDR1 is MNHEY and CDR2 is SVGAGI. Trimming stripped 6 bases from V and 5 bases from J, with 12 bases between. The CDR3 consists of 13 residues. The CDR3 DNA sequence: TGTGCCAGCAGCTGGACCGAGGAAGATACGCAGTATTTT. Translated, it gives CASSWTEEDTQYF.

This clonotype was detected a few times. The chain has TRBV7-2 and TRBJ2-3; D perhaps matches TRBD1 (5 bases). Trimming left V 1 base short and J 2 bases short, with 13 bases between. CDR1 SGHTA and CDR2 FQGNSA come from the germline V gene. This CDR3 is built from 16 residues. Written as DNA, the CDR3 is TGTGCCAGCAGCTTAGGGTTAGGGGCTGCCACAGATACGCAGTATTTT. It encodes CASSLGLGAATDTQYF.

This clonotype has more than one count but fewer than ten. V gene TRBV7-3 combines with J gene TRBJ2-1; 7 bases fit TRBD2. From germline, CDR1 is SGHTA and CDR2 FQGTGA. J lost 6 bases, V lost 4 bases, and 6 bases had no gene match. The CDR3 has 14 residues. The CDR3 DNA sequence: TGTGCCAGCAGCTCATCGGGGGGTGGCAATGAGCAGTTCTTC. The encoded protein is CASSSSGGGNEQFF.

A few counts support this clonotype. The rearrangement uses TRBV10-3 and TRBJ1-5; D is unresolved. Trimming shortened V by 5 bases and J by 3 bases, and 11 bases separated the two germline ends. The CDR3 is 14 residues long. Germline V gives CDR1 ENHRY, CDR2 SYGVKD. CDR3 loop: CAISRDGNNQPQHF. In DNA, the CDR3 is TGTGCCATCAGTAGAGACGGAAACAATCAGCCCCAGCATTTT.

The chain links TRBV5-1 to TRBJ1-3; D possibly corresponds to TRBD1 (6 bases). Germline assignment: CDR1 SGHRS and CDR2 YFSETQ. Trimming stripped 4 bases from V and 0 bases from J, with 11 bases between. CDR3 length: 15 amino acids. The CDR3 loop reads CASSAGDTSGNTIYF. The CDR3 bases are TGCGCCAGCAGCGCAGGGGACACCTCTGGAAACACCATATATTTT.

This clonotype was seen a handful of times. The J gene is TRBJ1-4, the V gene TRBV12-3 or TRBV12-4; D unresolved. Trimming cost V 5 bases and J 8 bases, with 12 bases left between them. This CDR3 is built from 13 residues. The CDR3 DNA reads TGTGCCAGCAGTCCGTCTTTTCTCGAAAAACTGTTTTTT. This gives the protein CASSPSFLEKLFF.

In DNA form, the CDR3 reads TGCACCGCGGGGGAATACAATGAGCAGTTCTTC. Residues: CTAGEYNEQFF. The chain has TRBV20-1 and TRBJ2-1, with 7 bases matching TRBD2. Germline-derived CDR1 and CDR2 are DFQATT and SNEGSKA (reference sequence). CDR3 size: 11 residues.

Concerning this clonotype itself: At one end, the junction sequence differs from germline, possibly due to a read error. The V and J genes are TRBV20-1 and TRBJ2-1; the D gene could be TRBD1 or TRBD2 (5 bases each). Germline CDR1 is DFQATT and CDR2 is SNEGSKA (reference sequence). The CDR3 extends over 12 amino acids. DNA of the CDR3: TGCAGTGCGCCAGGAACCGGGACCGGTTCTTCCTTC. Amino acid sequence: CSAPGTGTGSSF.